Detailed here is one T cell receptor (beta chain). The antigen it binds to is not known. No base quality values were provided; no much bigger clone lies one nucleotide off. TCR beta CDR3 regions were sequenced from DNA using the immunoSEQ Assay. Processing in the source paper ran as follows. To compute T cell density, TCR beta template counts were normalized to usable DNA, which was estimated by amplifying housekeeping genes. Richness was estimated with the preseqR package, extrapolating to 400,000 templates for PBMC samples and 120,000 templates for tissue samples. Clonality was taken to be one minus Pielou's evenness. Tissue-enriched TCRs were identified through differential abundance testing performed on productive amino-acid clonotypes, with a minimum total count of 5 and an alpha of 0.1. The Jaccard Index and the Morisita Overlap Index were used to measure repertoire overlap between compartments. GLIPH clustered TCR beta CDR3s with public tetramer-defined viral CDR3s; viral motifs required at least three viral sequences plus V-gene enrichment. TCRdb took this table from immuneACCESS and kept in-frame rearrangements with V and J called. Such tables lack part of the clones; where checked against another copy, unresolved V genes explain under half of the gap, and the rest is unexplained. V, J and clone size were drawn from that table, and D and trimming were deduced from the DNA. Across this sample there are roughly 34,000 clones, with 85% to 90% seen only once. Around 4.2% of the sample goes to the ten largest clones.

The CDR3 goes from the cysteine to the phenylalanine over 14 residues. Only the CDR3 DNA is retained, 42 bases long and in frame from the first base. For CDR1 and CDR2, the germline V gene (reference sequence) lists LNHDA and SQIVND. V loses 5 bases, J loses 3 bases, and the germline ends lie 11 bases apart. This specimen comes from a study of T cells in localized non-small cell lung cancer (dated by TCRdb to 2020 to 2022). In the study overall: The study examined T cell repertoires in a few hundred patients with early-stage NSCLC and compared tumors with uninvolved tumor-adjacent lungs. The cohort consisted of 200 to 250 treatment-naive NSCLC patients whose localized lung tumors had been resected. A mean age of roughly 64 years was recorded for the NSCLC patients, of whom approximately 130 were male and some 99 were female. What the research found in general, with its limitations: Because the study design was exploratory, TCR variables were selected using unadjusted p-values without false-discovery rate correction. Because multi-region tumor sequencing was not done, intratumor heterogeneity could not be ruled out. A median of roughly 60 of the top 100 tumor clones were detected in paired uninvolved adjacent lung, and about 29 of these tumor clones were also found among the top 100 clones of the paired uninvolved adjacent lung. Uninvolved tumor-adjacent lung showed the highest T cell clonality, higher than tumor, which suggests more focused antigenic responses in the uninvolved tumor-adjacent lung. Longer overall survival was associated with higher blood T cell density, whereas shorter survival was associated with higher adjacent-lung clonality.

At diagnosis, peripheral blood, uninvolved tumor-adjacent lung and tumor were collected and were preserved as a mix of fresh-frozen and FFPE material. For TCR repertoire profiling, blood samples were analyzed in the form of peripheral blood mononuclear cells. The starting material was peripheral blood, obtained before any cancer treatment. The chain couples TRBV19 to TRBJ1-5; no confident D gene assignment can be made. This receptor was identified in a male donor at least 60 years old with stage III lung adenocarcinoma. The DNA reads TGTGCCAGTAGTCTCTACGTCCTCAATCAGCCCCAGCATTTT. It encodes CASSLYVLNQPQHF.